This T cell receptor beta chain was sequenced in a study of T cells in Graves' hyperthyroidism and ophthalmopathy. Trimming took 4 bases from V and 9 from J, leaving 15 bases between them. CDR1 and CDR2 from the germline V gene are LNHDA and SQIVND (reference sequence). The CDR3 length is 13 residues. What was amplified from RNA transcripts were TCR beta CDR3 regions. Using the HTBI primer set, a first-round RT-PCR was run on the TCR CDR3. TCRdb fed the multiplex PCR reads into MiXCR, producing one record per CDR3 protein. The repertoire consists of under 550,000 distinct CDR3 sequences, with less than 20% occurring once and the leading ten covering over 45%.

This chain links TRBV19 with TRBJ2-5; D is unclear. Sequenced sample: blood. This TCR was recovered from a middle-aged man with Graves' ophthalmopathy. CDR3 coding DNA: TGTGCCAGTAGTACTCCTTTCAGCGTATCCCAGTACTTC. It is translated as CASSTPFSVSQYF.